The present T cell receptor beta chain was sequenced within a study of shared clonotypes between healthy human individuals. Some clones are missing from TCRdb's copy, which holds only in-frame ones; the method was immunoSEQ multiplex PCR. This table holds 2 million to 2.5 million clones, approximately 96% found once. V gave up 4 bases and J gave up 3 bases; unmatched junction bases: 5. This CDR3 comprises 14 residues. The chain combines TRBV5-7 with TRBJ1-2; TRBD1 matches 8 bases. TRBV5-7 is known as an ORF, though its function is uncertain. Sequencing was carried out using naive CD4+ T cells sorted from blood. As for subset: CD45RA+ positively selected. The receptor was isolated from a young man in good health. CDR3 nucleotides: TGTGCCAGCAGCCCGGACAGGGAATACTATGGCTACACCTTC. Translation gives CASSPDREYYGYTF.